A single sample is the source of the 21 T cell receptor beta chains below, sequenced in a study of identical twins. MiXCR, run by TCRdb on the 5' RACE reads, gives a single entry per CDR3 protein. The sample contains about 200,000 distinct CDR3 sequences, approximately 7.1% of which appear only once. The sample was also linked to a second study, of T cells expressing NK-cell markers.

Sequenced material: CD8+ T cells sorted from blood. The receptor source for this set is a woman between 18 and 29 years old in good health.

In DNA form, the CDR3 reads TGTGCCAGCAGTGAAGGGACTAGCTGGGGATACAATGAGCAGTTCTTC. Residues: CASSEGTSWGYNEQFF. This sequence joins TRBV6-1 and TRBJ2-1; 8 bases are shared with TRBD2. CDR1 is MNHNS and CDR2 is SASEGT in the germline V gene. CDR3 length: 16 amino acids. Trimming at V came to 1 base and at J to 4 bases, leaving 6 bases not matched to a gene.

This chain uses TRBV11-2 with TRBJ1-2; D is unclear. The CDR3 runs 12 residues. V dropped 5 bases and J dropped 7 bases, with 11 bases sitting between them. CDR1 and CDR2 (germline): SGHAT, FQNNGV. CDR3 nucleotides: TGTGCCAGCAGCGGCAGCCGGGGTGGCTACACCTTC. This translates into CASSGSRGGYTF.

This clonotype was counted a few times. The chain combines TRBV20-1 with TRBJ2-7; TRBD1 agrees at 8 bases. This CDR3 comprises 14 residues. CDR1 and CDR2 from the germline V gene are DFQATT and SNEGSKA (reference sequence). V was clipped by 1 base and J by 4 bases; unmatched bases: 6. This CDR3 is CSARGTGFFYEQYF. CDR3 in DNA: TGCAGTGCTAGAGGGACAGGGTTTTTTTACGAGCAGTACTTC.

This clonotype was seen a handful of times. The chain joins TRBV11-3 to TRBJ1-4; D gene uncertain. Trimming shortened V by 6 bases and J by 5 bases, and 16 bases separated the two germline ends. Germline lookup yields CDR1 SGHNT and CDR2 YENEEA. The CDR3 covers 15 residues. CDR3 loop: CASSPHGLTNEKLFF. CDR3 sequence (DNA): TGTGCCAGCAGTCCACACGGGCTCACCAATGAAAAACTGTTTTTT.

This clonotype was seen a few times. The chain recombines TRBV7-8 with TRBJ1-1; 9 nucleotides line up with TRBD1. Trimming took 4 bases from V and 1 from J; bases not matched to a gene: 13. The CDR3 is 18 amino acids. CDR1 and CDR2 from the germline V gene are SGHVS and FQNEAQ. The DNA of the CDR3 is TGTGCCAGCAGCTCGGTGGACAGGGGACTTCCTGAGAACACTGAAGCTTTCTTT. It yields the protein CASSSVDRGLPENTEAFF.

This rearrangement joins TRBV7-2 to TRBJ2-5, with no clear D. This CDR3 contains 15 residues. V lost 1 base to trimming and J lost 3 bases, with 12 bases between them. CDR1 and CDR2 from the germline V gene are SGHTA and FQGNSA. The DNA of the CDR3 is TGTGCCAGCAGCTTAGAGATTTGGGCGGAAGAGACCCAGTACTTC. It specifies CASSLEIWAEETQYF.

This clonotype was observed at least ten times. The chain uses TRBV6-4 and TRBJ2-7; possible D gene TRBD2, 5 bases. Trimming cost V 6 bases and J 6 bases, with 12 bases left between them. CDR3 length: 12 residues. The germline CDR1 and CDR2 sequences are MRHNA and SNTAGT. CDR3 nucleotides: TGTGCCAGCAGGGGCCCTCGGGGCGAGCAGTACTTC. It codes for CASRGPRGEQYF.

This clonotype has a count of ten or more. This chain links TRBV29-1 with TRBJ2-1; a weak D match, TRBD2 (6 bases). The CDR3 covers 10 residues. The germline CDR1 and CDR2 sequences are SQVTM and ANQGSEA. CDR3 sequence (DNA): TGCAGTGGAGGCGGGGATGAGCAGTTCTTC. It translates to CSGGGDEQFF.

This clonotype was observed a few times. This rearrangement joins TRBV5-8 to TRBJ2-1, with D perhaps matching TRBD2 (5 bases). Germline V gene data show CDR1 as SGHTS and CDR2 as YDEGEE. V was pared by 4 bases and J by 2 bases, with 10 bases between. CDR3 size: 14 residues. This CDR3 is CASSLMTTYNEQFF. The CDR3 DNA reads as TGTGCCAGCAGCCTGATGACTACCTACAATGAGCAGTTCTTC.

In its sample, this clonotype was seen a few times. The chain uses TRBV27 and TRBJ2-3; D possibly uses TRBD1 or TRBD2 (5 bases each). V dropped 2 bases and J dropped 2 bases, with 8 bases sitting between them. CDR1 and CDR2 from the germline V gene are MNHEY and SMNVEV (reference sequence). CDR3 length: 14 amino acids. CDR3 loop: CASSLPGTTDTQYF. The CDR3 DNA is TGTGCCAGCAGTTTACCCGGGACCACAGATACGCAGTATTTT.

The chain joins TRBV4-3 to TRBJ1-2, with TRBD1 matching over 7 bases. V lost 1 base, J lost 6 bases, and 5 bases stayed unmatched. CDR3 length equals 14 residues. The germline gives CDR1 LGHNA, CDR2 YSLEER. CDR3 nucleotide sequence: TGCGCCAGCAGCCAAGGGCAGGGGGTAAATGGCTACACCTTC. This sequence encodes CASSQGQGVNGYTF.

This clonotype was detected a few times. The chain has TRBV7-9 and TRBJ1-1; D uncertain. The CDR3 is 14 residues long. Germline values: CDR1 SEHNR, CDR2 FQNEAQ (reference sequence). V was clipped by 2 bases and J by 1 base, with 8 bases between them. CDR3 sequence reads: CASSLRQTNTEAFF. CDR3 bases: TGTGCCAGCAGCTTAAGGCAGACGAACACTGAAGCTTTCTTT.

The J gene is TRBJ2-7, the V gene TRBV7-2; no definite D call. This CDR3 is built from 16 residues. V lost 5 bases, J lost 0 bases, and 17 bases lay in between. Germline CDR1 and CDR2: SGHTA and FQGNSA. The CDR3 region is CASSPLRPGSSYEQYF. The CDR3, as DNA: TGTGCCAGCAGCCCACTTAGGCCCGGCAGCTCCTACGAGCAGTACTTC. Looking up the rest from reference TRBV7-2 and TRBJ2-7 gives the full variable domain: GAGVSQSPSNKVTEKGKDVELRCDPISGHTALYWYRQSLGQGLEFLIYFQGNSAPDKSGLPSDRFSAERTGGSVSTLTIQRTQQEDSAVYLCASSPLRPGSSYEQYFGPGTRLTVT.

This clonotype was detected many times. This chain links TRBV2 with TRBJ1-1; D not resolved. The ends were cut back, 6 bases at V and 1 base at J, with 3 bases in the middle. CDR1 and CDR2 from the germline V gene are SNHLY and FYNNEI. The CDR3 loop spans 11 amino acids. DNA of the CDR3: TGTGCCAGCAGGACGAACACTGAAGCTTTCTTT. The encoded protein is CASRTNTEAFF.

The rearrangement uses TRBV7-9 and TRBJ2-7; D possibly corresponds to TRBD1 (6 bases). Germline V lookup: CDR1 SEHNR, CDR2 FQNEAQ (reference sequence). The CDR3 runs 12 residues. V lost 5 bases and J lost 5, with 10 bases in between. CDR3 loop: CASSEGVNEQYF. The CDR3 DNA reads TGTGCCAGCAGCGAGGGGGTCAACGAGCAGTACTTC.

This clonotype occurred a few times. CDR3 residues: CASSYPGDGRGVLDLYNEQFF. The CDR3 DNA reads TGTGCCAGCAGTTACCCGGGGGACGGCCGGGGGGTACTGGATCTGTACAATGAGCAGTTCTTC. The genes are TRBV6-2 or TRBV6-3 and TRBJ2-1; 7 nucleotides align to TRBD2. The trim removed 2 bases at V and 4 bases at J, leaving 23 bases unmatched. The germline gives CDR1 MNHEY, CDR2 SVGEGT. This CDR3 is built from 21 residues.

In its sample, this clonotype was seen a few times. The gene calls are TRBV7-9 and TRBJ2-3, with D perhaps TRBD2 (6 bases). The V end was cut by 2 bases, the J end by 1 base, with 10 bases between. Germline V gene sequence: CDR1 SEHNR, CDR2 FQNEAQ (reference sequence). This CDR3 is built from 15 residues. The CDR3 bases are TGTGCCAGCAGCTTATATCCGGGGGGCACAGATACGCAGTATTTT. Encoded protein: CASSLYPGGTDTQYF.

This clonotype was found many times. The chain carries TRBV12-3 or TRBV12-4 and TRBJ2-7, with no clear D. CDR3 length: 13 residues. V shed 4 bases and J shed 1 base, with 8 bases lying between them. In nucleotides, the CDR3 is TGTGCCAGCAGTTCGGGTCCATCCTACGAGCAGTACTTC. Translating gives CASSSGPSYEQYF.

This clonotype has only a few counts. In DNA form, the CDR3 reads TGTGCCAGCAGTTACTTCCCCCCCGGGACTGACCCTACGGAGCAGTACTTC. As protein: CASSYFPPGTDPTEQYF. This rearrangement joins TRBV6-2 or TRBV6-3 to TRBJ2-7; D may be TRBD2 (6 bases). CDR3 size: 17 residues. Trimming cost V 1 base and J 7 bases, with 23 bases left between them. Germline CDR1 and CDR2: MNHEY and SVGEGT.

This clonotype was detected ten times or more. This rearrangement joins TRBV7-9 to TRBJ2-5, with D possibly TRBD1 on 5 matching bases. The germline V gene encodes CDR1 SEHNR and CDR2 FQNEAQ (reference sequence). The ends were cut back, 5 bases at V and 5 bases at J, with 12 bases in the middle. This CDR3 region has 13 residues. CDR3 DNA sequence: TGTGCCAGCAGCCCTCCGTGGGGCGAGACCCAGTACTTC. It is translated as CASSPPWGETQYF.

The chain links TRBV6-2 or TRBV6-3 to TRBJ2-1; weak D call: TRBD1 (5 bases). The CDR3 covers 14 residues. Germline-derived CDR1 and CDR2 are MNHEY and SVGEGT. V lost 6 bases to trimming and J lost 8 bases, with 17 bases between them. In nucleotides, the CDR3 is TGTGCCAGCAGATTCGAGGTGGGGCGTTATGAGCAGTTCTTC. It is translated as CASRFEVGRYEQFF.